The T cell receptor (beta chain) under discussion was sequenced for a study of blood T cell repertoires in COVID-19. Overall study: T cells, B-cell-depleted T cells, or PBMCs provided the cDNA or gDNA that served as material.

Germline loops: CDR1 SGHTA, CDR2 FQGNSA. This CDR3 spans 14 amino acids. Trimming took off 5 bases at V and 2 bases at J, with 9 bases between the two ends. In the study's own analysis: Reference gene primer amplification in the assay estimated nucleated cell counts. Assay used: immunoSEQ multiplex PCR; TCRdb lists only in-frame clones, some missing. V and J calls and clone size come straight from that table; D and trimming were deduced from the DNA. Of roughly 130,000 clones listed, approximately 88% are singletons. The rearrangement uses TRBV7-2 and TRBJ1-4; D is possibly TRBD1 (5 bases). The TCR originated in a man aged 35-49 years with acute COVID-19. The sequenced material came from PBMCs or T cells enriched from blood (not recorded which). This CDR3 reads CASSATVTNEKLFF. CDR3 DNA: TGTGCCAGCAGCGCGACAGTTACTAATGAAAAACTGTTTTTT.